The rows below give T cell receptor beta chains drawn from one sample of a study of CD8 T cells in Susac syndrome. TCRdb passed the immunoSEQ multiplex PCR reads through MiXCR, listing each CDR3 protein once. The sample shows 77,000 or so distinct CDR3 sequences, approximately 94% of them seen only once. The sample was CD4+ T cells from PBMCs. Receptor source: a human donor with Susac syndrome. CDR3s include the opening cysteine and the closing phenylalanine or tryptophan. Each record gives: clone size, J gene, V gene, D gene, CDR3 DNA, CDR3 protein. The D gene is left open where the match is weak. Size values are once, few and many counts, or a class for expanded clones, and some rows have none.

>.|TRBJ2-5|TRBV29-1|.
TGCAGCGTAAAAACAGGGATAGGGGAGACCCAGTACTTC
CSVKTGIGETQYF
>.|TRBJ2-7|TRBV19|TRBD1
TGTGCCAGTAGGGGACAGGGGCCACCCTACGAGCAGTACTTC
CASRGQGPPYEQYF
>few|TRBJ2-5|TRBV29-1|TRBD2
TGCAGCGTTGAAAGACTAGCGGGATCCAAAGAGACCCAGTACTTC
CSVERLAGSKETQYF
>.|TRBJ2-3|TRBV5-6|TRBD2
TGTGCCAGCAGCTCTTCTCCACTAGCGGTAGGCACAGATACGCAGTATTTT
CASSSSPLAVGTDTQYF
>once|TRBJ1-2|TRBV7-2|.
TGTGCCAGCAGCTTAGTTTCTGACCTACAGGGCTATGGCTACACCTTC
CASSLVSDLQGYGYTF
>.|TRBJ1-2|TRBV6-5|.
TGTGCCAGCAGTTACTCGTCAGTCTATGTAATTGGGACCTTC
CASSYSSVYVIGTF
>few|TRBJ1-2|TRBV7-2|.
TGTGCCAGCAGCTTACTTGGGGACTATGGCTACACCTTC
CASSLLGDYGYTF
>.|TRBJ1-1|TRBV20-1|.
TGCAGTGCTCCCCGAAAGGGATCTTACACTGAAGCTTTCTTT
CSAPRKGSYTEAFF
>.|TRBJ2-6|TRBV11-2|.
TGTGCCAGCAGCACACCCGCGGGGCGGGGCTCAAGCTCTGGGGCCAACGTCCTGACTTTC
CASSTPAGRGSSSGANVLTF
>once|TRBJ2-3|TRBV12-3/TRBV12-4|.
TGTGCCAGCAGTTTTAGGGGGGCCGTTACGCAGTATTTT
CASSFRGAVTQYF
>.|TRBJ2-1|TRBV5-4|TRBD1
TGTGCCAGCTTTGGCCGGGACAGGGGAAATGAGCAGTTCTTC
CASFGRDRGNEQFF
>once|TRBJ2-2|TRBV7-3|.
TGTGCCAGCAGCCGAGAGTTTGGCGGGGAGCTGTTTTTT
CASSREFGGELFF
>few|TRBJ2-1|TRBV2|.
TGTGCCAGCCGAGTAAACAATGAGCAGTTCTTC
CASRVNNEQFF
>.|TRBJ1-3|TRBV5-1|.
TGCGCCAGCAGCTTGGCCGGGGATAACTCTGGAAACACCATATATTTT
CASSLAGDNSGNTIYF
>.|TRBJ2-7|TRBV5-1|.
TGCGCCAGCAGGCGGGACCCACTGGGGGTCGAGCAGTACTTC
CASRRDPLGVEQYF
>.|TRBJ2-5|TRBV29-1|.
TGCAGCGTTCCGGACAGACCTCATGGGGAGACCCAGTACTTC
CSVPDRPHGETQYF
>.|TRBJ1-2|TRBV3-1|.
TGTGCCAGCAGCCAAGAGGCAGGCCTTAGCTACACCTTC
CASSQEAGLSYTF
>.|TRBJ2-7|TRBV19|.
TGTGCCAGTAGGAACTACGACGAGCAGTACTTC
CASRNYDEQYF
>.|TRBJ2-1|TRBV7-3|.
TGTGCCAGCAGCTTAGTTGTCCAGGAAGGGCAGTTCTTC
CASSLVVQEGQFF
>.|TRBJ1-2|TRBV18|.
TGTGCCAGCTCACGCACATTAGACATATCGGATGGCTACACCTTC
CASSRTLDISDGYTF
>once|TRBJ2-1|TRBV3-1|.
TGTGCCAGCAGCCGATTGGGTTTTTTATATGAGCAGTTCTTC
CASSRLGFLYEQFF
>.|TRBJ2-1|TRBV2|.
TGTGCCAGCATTTACGAGCATTTGACAGATGAGCAGTTCTTC
CASIYEHLTDEQFF
>.|TRBJ2-3|TRBV7-9|TRBD2
TGTGCCAGCAGCCGCCAGACTAGCGGGAAAGATACGCAGTATTTT
CASSRQTSGKDTQYF
>.|TRBJ1-2|TRBV28|.
TGTGCCAGCAGCCCTCTCAGGTTTTCCGATGGCTACACCTTC
CASSPLRFSDGYTF
>medium-sized|TRBJ2-5|TRBV28|.
TGTGCCAGCAGTTTAGTCGGGGAATTCGGGACCCAGTACTTC
CASSLVGEFGTQYF
>once|TRBJ2-1|TRBV11-1|.
TGTGCCAGCAGCATGGACTCATCCTGGATCGGGGAGCAGTTCTTC
CASSMDSSWIGEQFF
>.|TRBJ2-7|TRBV12-3/TRBV12-4|.
TGTGCCAGCAGCTCCCCAATGGCAGGGCTCGAGCAGTACTTC
CASSSPMAGLEQYF
>.|TRBJ2-3|TRBV7-2|TRBD2
TGTGCCAGCAGGAGGAGAGCGGGAGGGGCATTAGATACGCAGTATTTT
CASRRRAGGALDTQYF
>few|TRBJ1-1|TRBV20-1|.
TGCAGTGCTTGGATGAACACTGAAGCTTTCTTT
CSAWMNTEAFF
>.|TRBJ1-5|TRBV3-1|.
TGTGCCAGCAGCCAACAAGGAAGAGTTGGGGGCAATCAGCCCCAGCATTTT
CASSQQGRVGGNQPQHF
>.|TRBJ2-2|TRBV5-4|.
TGTGCCAGCAGCTCCCGACAGAACACCGGGGAGCTGTTTTTT
CASSSRQNTGELFF
>.|TRBJ2-7|TRBV18|.
TGTGCCAGCTCCCCCCCCGGAACTGCCTACGAGCAGTACTTC
CASSPPGTAYEQYF
>.|TRBJ1-1|TRBV7-2|TRBD1
TGTGCCAGCCGAGGACAGGGCGTTTTGGTAGCTTTCTTT
CASRGQGVLVAFF
>.|TRBJ1-2|TRBV12-5|TRBD1
TGTGCTAGTGGTTTTTTTGGTTGGACAGGGGATGGCTACACCTTC
CASGFFGWTGDGYTF
>.|TRBJ2-5|TRBV20-1|.
TGCAGTGCTAGTTCCGCGGGGGCCCTCGGGGCCCAGTACTTC
CSASSAGALGAQYF
>.|TRBJ2-5|TRBV2|.
TGTGCCAGCAGTGGTGGCAGGGGATCGGTGGAGACCCAGTACTTC
CASSGGRGSVETQYF
>.|TRBJ2-4|TRBV20-1|.
TGCAGTGCTAGACAGCCAGGAGCCAAAAACATTCAGTACTTC
CSARQPGAKNIQYF
>.|TRBJ1-5|TRBV20-1|.
TGCAGTGCTAGTCCAGCGAATAGCAATCAGCCCCAGCATTTT
CSASPANSNQPQHF
>.|TRBJ2-5|TRBV7-2|.
TGTGCCAGCAGCTTAGCCCTGCGGGGACAAGAGACCCAGTACTTC
CASSLALRGQETQYF
>.|TRBJ1-2|TRBV12-3/TRBV12-4|.
TGTGCCAGCAGTCTCAGGCAGGGGACCTTCTATGGCTACACCTTC
CASSLRQGTFYGYTF
>.|TRBJ2-1|TRBV2|TRBD2
TGTGCCAGCTTCGGACTTATGGGGGGGAATGAGCAGTTCTTC
CASFGLMGGNEQFF
>.|TRBJ1-1|TRBV28|.
TGTGCCAGCAGTTTAAATCACAATGGGGGCACTGAAGCTTTCTTT
CASSLNHNGGTEAFF
>once|TRBJ2-1|TRBV5-4|.
TGTGCCAGCAGCCTACGACAGGGATCTGCGGGAAACAATGAGCAGTTCTTC
CASSLRQGSAGNNEQFF
>.|TRBJ1-4|TRBV9|.
TGTGCCAGCAGCTCCCGCGGGGGGCAACAAGAAAAACTGTTTTTT
CASSSRGGQQEKLFF
>.|TRBJ1-2|TRBV4-3|.
TGCGCCAGCAGCCAAGGAGAGGGACGGGGAGCTAACTATGGCTACACCTTC
CASSQGEGRGANYGYTF
>.|TRBJ1-1|TRBV27|TRBD1
TGTGCCAGCAGTGACGGGGACAGGGGCTTCCGCACTGAAGCTTTCTTT
CASSDGDRGFRTEAFF
>.|TRBJ2-7|TRBV5-8|.
TGTGCCAGCAGCTTCGGGTTAGCGGCGATCTACGAGCAGTACTTC
CASSFGLAAIYEQYF